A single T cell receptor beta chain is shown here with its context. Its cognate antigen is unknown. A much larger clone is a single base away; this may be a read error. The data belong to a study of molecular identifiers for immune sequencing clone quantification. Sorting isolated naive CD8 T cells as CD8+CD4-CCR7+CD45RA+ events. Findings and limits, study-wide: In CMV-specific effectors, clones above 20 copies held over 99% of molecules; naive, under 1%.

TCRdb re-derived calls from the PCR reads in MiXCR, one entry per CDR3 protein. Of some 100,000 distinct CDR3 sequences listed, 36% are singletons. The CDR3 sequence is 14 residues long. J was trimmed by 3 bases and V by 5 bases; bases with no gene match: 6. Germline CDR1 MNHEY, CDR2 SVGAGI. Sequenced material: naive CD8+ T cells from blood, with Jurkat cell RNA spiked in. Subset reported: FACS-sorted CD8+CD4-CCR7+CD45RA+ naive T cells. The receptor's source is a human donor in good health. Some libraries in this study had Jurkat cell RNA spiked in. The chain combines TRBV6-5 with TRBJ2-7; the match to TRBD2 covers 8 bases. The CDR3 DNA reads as TGTGCCAGCAGTAACGGGGGGGCTTTCTACGAGCAGTACTTC. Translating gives CASSNGGAFYEQYF.